This TCR beta chain comes out of a study of OX40 agonist ivuxolimab in advanced cancers. At the level of the whole study: Ivuxolimab was a fully human IgG2 agonistic monoclonal antibody targeting the costimulatory receptor OX40 (CD134). Partial responses were achieved by three dose-escalation patients, of whom one had hepatocellular carcinoma and two had cutaneous melanoma. Among the 50 to 55 dose-escalation patients, about 19 had hepatocellular carcinoma, roughly 15 melanoma, 9 renal cell carcinoma and 9 head and neck cancer. The paper describes the monotherapy dose-escalation part (N ≈ 52 patients) of the phase I trial of ivuxolimab. A male proportion of 82.7% and a mean age of about 60 years, ranging from 23 to 79, were recorded for the dose-escalation cohort. Patients were allowed to have had prior anti-PD-1, anti-PD-L1 or anti-CTLA-4 therapy, and roughly two fifths of the dose-escalation patients had been treated with checkpoint inhibitors. The purpose of peripheral TCRbeta sequencing was to test whether ivuxolimab changed TCR sequence diversity and led to clonal T-cell expansion. Intravenous ivuxolimab was administered to patients every 2 weeks at six dose levels: 0.01, 0.1, 0.3, 1.5, 3 and 10 mg/kg.

The trial excluded patients who had a history of autoimmune disease or were on systemic immunosuppression. Peripheral blood for TCR sequencing was drawn from every dose cohort at baseline, at cycle 4 day 1 and at cycle 7 day 1. Samples came from an open-label, multicenter, first-in-human phase I dose-escalation trial of ivuxolimab. Adults with locally advanced or metastatic melanoma, renal cell carcinoma, hepatocellular carcinoma or head and neck squamous cell carcinoma were enrolled in the trial. Before TCR sequencing, CD4+ and CD8+ T cells were separately sorted from peripheral blood. The CDR3 goes from the cysteine to the phenylalanine over 14 residues. Only the CDR3 part of the read is kept: 42 bases, read in frame from the first base. Taken from the germline V gene, the CDR1 and CDR2 loops are SGHRS and YFSETQ. Trimming at the junction amounts to 4 bases on V and 7 bases on J, and the germline ends lie 14 bases apart.

In regard to this clone: No antigen is known for it. Base quality data are lacking; no much larger clone is found one base away.

To sequence the TCRbeta CDR3 region, genomic DNA was isolated from the sorted cells. TCRbeta CDR3 regions were sequenced using the immunoSEQ Assay. This immuneACCESS table, as held by TCRdb, lists in-frame sequences with V and J called but not all clones. Of the missing ones, under half trace to an unresolved V gene in checked studies; the others have no known cause. The sample table holds over 50,000 clones, of which around 83% were seen once. The biggest ten clones account for 0.7% of the sample. The paper as a whole reports these results and caveats: In the 0.1-3.0 mg/kg groups, partial responders had among the lowest normalized peripheral clonal expansion, particularly in CD8+ T cells. Low levels of normalized T-cell clonal expansion were also seen in some patients who did not respond. On average, CD8+ T cells showed more expanded clones than CD4+ T cells after ivuxolimab. Clonal expansion of both CD4+ and CD8+ blood T cells was observed from baseline to week 6 at doses 0.1 to 3.0 mg/kg. Which antigens the clonally expanded peripheral T cells were specific for was not determined.

Rearrangement joined TRBV5-1 to TRBJ2-2, with TRBD1 perhaps the D gene, on 5 matching bases. The source was CD4+ or CD8+ T cells sorted from blood, collected in a trial of the OX40 agonist ivuxolimab. This TCR came from an adult with an advanced solid tumor such as melanoma, head and neck, liver or kidney cancer. In nucleotide form, the sequence is TGCGCCAGCAGCAAAGACAGTGATCGCGGGGAGCTGTTTTTT. The resulting protein is CASSKDSDRGELFF.